The 19 T cell receptor beta chains given below trace back to one sample, sequenced in a study of blood T cell repertoires in COVID-19. TCRdb's table, derived via immunoSEQ multiplex PCR, lists solely in-frame clones and lacks some. The sample lists roughly 100,000 clones, around 90% seen once, with 5% to 6.5% in the top ten. The sample comprised peripheral blood. The receptors were gathered from a human donor in a cohort sampled during active COVID-19.

V is TRBV7-2 and J is TRBJ2-7, with D perhaps TRBD2 (5 bases). V was clipped by 1 base and J by 2 bases, with 9 bases between them. The CDR3 is 14 residues long. Germline V gives CDR1 SGHTA, CDR2 FQGNSA. The CDR3 nucleotides read TGTGCCAGCAGCTTAGACTACGGGGCCTACGAGCAGTACTTC. Residues: CASSLDYGAYEQYF.

The chain carries TRBV27 and TRBJ1-1; 7 bases are shared with TRBD1. J lost 6 bases, V lost 3 bases, and 4 bases had no gene match. The CDR3 consists of 13 residues. CDR1 is MNHEY, CDR2 SMNVEV, per germline (reference sequence). The CDR3 sequence is CASSFQGGPEAFF. CDR3 coding DNA: TGTGCCAGCAGTTTTCAGGGGGGTCCTGAAGCTTTCTTT.

This rearrangement joins TRBV19 to TRBJ2-1, with D possibly matching TRBD2 (5 bases). Germline V gene data show CDR1 as LNHDA and CDR2 as SQIVND (reference sequence). The V and J ends lost 4 bases and 8 bases respectively, with 21 bases between them. This CDR3 is 16 amino acids long. CDR3 in DNA: TGTGCCAGTAGTAGAAAGTCGGGGAGTTGGGCCGATGAGCAGTTCTTC. Protein sequence: CASSRKSGSWADEQFF.

The chain combines TRBV7-9 with TRBJ1-2; tentative D call: TRBD1 (6 bases). Germline CDR1 is SEHNR and CDR2 is FQNEAQ (reference sequence). The CDR3 covers 13 residues. V was shortened by 5 bases and J by 4 bases, with 11 bases between the two germline ends. The CDR3 region has the DNA TGTGCCAGCAGCCCTACGGACAGCTATGGCTACACCTTC. Residues: CASSPTDSYGYTF.

This sequence joins TRBV6-5 and TRBJ2-7, with D unresolved. V shed 6 bases and J shed 1 base, with 10 bases lying between them. The germline CDR1 and CDR2 sequences are MNHEY and SVGAGI. This CDR3 is built from 13 residues. The CDR3 bases are TGTGCCAGCAGCTCCAGTGTTTCCTACGAGCAGTACTTC. Encoded protein: CASSSSVSYEQYF.

The table lists this clone with a count of one. The chain has TRBV5-1 and TRBJ2-3; weak D call: TRBD1 (6 bases). This CDR3 comprises 12 residues. The V gene's germline CDR1 is SGHRS and CDR2 YFSETQ. Between the trimmed V and J ends, which lost 4 bases and 6 bases, there was a span of 9 bases. CDR3 bases: TGCGCCAGCAGCCGAAGGGGGGATACGCAGTATTTT. Its protein product is CASSRRGDTQYF.

The CDR3 DNA reads as TGTGCCTGGAGTTCCGGGGGTTCCTACAATGAGCAGTTCTTC. Its protein is CAWSSGGSYNEQFF. The chain recombines TRBV30 with TRBJ2-1, with a weak D call TRBD2 (6 bases). V was cut by 2 bases and J by 1 base, with 9 bases left in between. The CDR3 is made up of 14 amino acids. Germline V gives CDR1 GTSNPN, CDR2 SVGIG (reference sequence).

The chain employs TRBV5-4 and TRBJ2-5; 7 nucleotides line up with TRBD2. CDR1 is SGHNT, CDR2 YYREEE, per germline (reference sequence). Unmatched junction bases numbered 6, after V lost 2 bases and J lost 5 bases. The CDR3 runs 14 residues. In DNA form, the CDR3 reads TGTGCCAGCAGCTTCAGACTAGCTGAGGAGACCCAGTACTTC. Translated: CASSFRLAEETQYF.

This clone showed up just once. This rearrangement joins TRBV18 to TRBJ1-2; 8 bases are a match to TRBD1. J was trimmed by 6 bases and V by 3 bases; bases with no gene match: 6. The CDR3 has 14 residues. The germline gives CDR1 KGHSH, CDR2 LQKENI. CDR3 DNA sequence: TGTGCCAGCTCACCTGGACAGGGTCGTCATGGCTACACCTTC. Its protein is CASSPGQGRHGYTF.

The chain recombines TRBV5-1 with TRBJ2-3, with 10 bases identical to TRBD2. This CDR3 has 15 residues. Germline V gives CDR1 SGHRS, CDR2 YFSETQ. V shed 5 bases, J shed 3 bases, and the junction held 6 bases outside the gene matches. The CDR3 sequence is CASSRTSGVTDTQYF. The DNA for the CDR3 is TGCGCCAGCAGTCGTACTAGCGGGGTAACAGATACGCAGTATTTT.

The chain employs TRBV12-3 or TRBV12-4 and TRBJ1-1; D is ambiguous. CDR3 length: 13 residues. V lost 2 bases to trimming and J lost 5 bases, with 9 bases between them. DNA for the CDR3: TGTGCCAGCAGTTTAAGAGGGAGGACTGAAGCTTTCTTT. This codes for CASSLRGRTEAFF.

The V gene is TRBV24-1, the J gene TRBJ1-5, with 7 bases lining up with TRBD1. Germline CDR1 KGHDR, CDR2 SFDVKD. CDR3 size: 14 residues. J gave up 5 bases and V 4 bases, and 4 bases lay outside the gene matches. CDR3 DNA: TGTGCCACCAGTGAAGGGGACAGTTATCAGCCCCAGCATTTT. Its translation is CATSEGDSYQPQHF.

The V gene is TRBV30, the J gene TRBJ1-2; D unclear. Trimming left V 5 bases short and J 4 bases short, with 8 bases between. CDR3 length: 11 residues. CDR1 and CDR2 (germline): GTSNPN, SVGIG (reference sequence). The CDR3 nucleotides are TGTGCCTGGTTGGCAGGCTATGGCTACACCTTC. Residues: CAWLAGYGYTF.

The V call is TRBV6-5, the J call TRBJ2-7, with 11 positions matching TRBD2. Trimming at V came to 0 bases and at J to 2 bases, leaving 3 bases not matched to a gene. This CDR3 is built from 16 residues. Per germline, CDR1 MNHEY and CDR2 SVGAGI. The CDR3 DNA is TGTGCCAGCAGTTACTCCGGACTAGCGGGTACCTACGAGCAGTACTTC. This sequence encodes CASSYSGLAGTYEQYF.

This chain links TRBV29-1 with TRBJ1-1; the match to TRBD1 covers 8 bases. The germline gives CDR1 SQVTM, CDR2 ANQGSEA. V gave up 6 bases and J gave up 4 bases; unmatched junction bases: 10. The CDR3 spans 14 residues. CDR3 bases: TGCAGCGTGGATCGCAGGGGGCTGAGCACTGAAGCTTTCTTT. Protein sequence: CSVDRRGLSTEAFF. Full variable domain (remainder filled in from reference TRBV29-1 and TRBJ1-1): SAVISQKPSRDICQRGTSLTIQCQVDSQVTMMFWYRQQPGQSLTLIATANQGSEATYESGFVIDKFPISRPNLTFSTLTVSNMSPEDSSIYLCSVDRRGLSTEAFFGQGTRLTVV.

The J gene is TRBJ2-7, the V gene TRBV12-5; the D gene is possibly TRBD2 (5 bases). The V gene's germline CDR1 is LGHNT and CDR2 FRNRAP. The CDR3 is 16 amino acids. Trimming took 0 bases from V and 2 from J, leaving 14 bases between them. The CDR3 sequence: CASGLVLGGRPYEQYF. The CDR3 DNA reads as TGTGCTAGTGGTTTGGTACTGGGCGGGCGGCCCTACGAGCAGTACTTC.

A note on this clone: At one boundary the junction diverges from the germline segment, which might be a read error. The chain uses TRBV3-1 (or the pseudogene TRBV3-2) and TRBJ1-5; possible D gene TRBD1, 5 bases. Germline CDR1 and CDR2: LGHDT and YNNKEL (reference sequence). There are 16 residues in the CDR3. The CDR3 protein is CAGSQGTEVAGQPQHF. Written as DNA, the CDR3 is TGTGCCGGCAGCCAGGGCACGGAGGTTGCAGGACAGCCCCAGCATTTT.

The chain carries TRBV18 and TRBJ2-3; D remains unclear. The CDR3 totals 12 residues. V lost 3 bases and J lost 2, with 3 bases in between. CDR1 KGHSH and CDR2 LQKENI come from the germline V gene. The CDR3 here is CASSPSTDTQYF. The CDR3 coding sequence is TGTGCCAGCTCACCCTCCACAGATACGCAGTATTTT.

In its sample, this clone was seen a few times. The rearrangement joins TRBV27 to TRBJ1-1, with no clear D. V was pared by 2 bases and J by 0 bases, with 4 bases between. Germline V gene sequence: CDR1 MNHEY, CDR2 SMNVEV (reference sequence). This CDR3 region has 13 residues. CDR3 coding DNA: TGTGCCAGCAGTTTAACTGTGAACACTGAAGCTTTCTTT. Its protein is CASSLTVNTEAFF.